The 9 T cell receptor beta chains reported below all come from one sample, sequenced in a study of post-analysis software for immune sequencing data. Included in the TCR beta cDNA libraries were unique molecular identifiers. TCRdb called the PCR reads again in MiXCR, with one record for every CDR3 protein. The data contain 650,000 to 850,000 distinct CDR3 sequences, around 50% of them singletons. These TCRs' antigens remain unknown. Whole-study findings and limits: In patients, TRBV5-6, TRBV5-1 and TRBV20-1 belonged to five TRBV segments found more frequently than in controls.

Sequenced material: blood. Receptor source: a girl under 18 with multiple sclerosis.

The gene calls are TRBV6-5 and TRBJ1-2; 7 bases are a match to TRBD1. With 4 bases clipped from V and 8 bases from J, the junction kept 7 bases outside the gene matches. The CDR3 is 13 amino acids. Germline V gene data show CDR1 as MNHEY and CDR2 as SVGAGI. The CDR3 DNA reads TGTGCCAGCAGTTCGGACAGGCCGCGAGGCTACACCTTC. Its translation: CASSSDRPRGYTF.

CDR3 DNA: TGTGCCAGCAGCCAAGATATGGGACTAGCGGGGGTGGAGACCCAGTACTTC. Residues: CASSQDMGLAGVETQYF. The chain recombines TRBV4-2 with TRBJ2-5; TRBD2 agrees at 14 bases. Germline assignment: CDR1 LGHNA and CDR2 YNFKEQ. The CDR3 runs 17 residues. V shed 0 bases, J shed 5 bases, and the junction held 5 bases outside the gene matches.

Points on this clonotype: A read error may account for a junction end that differs from germline. This chain connects TRBV12-3 or TRBV12-4 to TRBJ1-1; no definite D call. This CDR3 comprises 12 residues. The CDR3: CASSISRSEAFF. Written as DNA, the CDR3 is TGCGCCAGCTCAATCTCCCGATCCGAAGCTTTCTTT.

The J gene is TRBJ2-7, the V gene TRBV20-1, with 7 bases that match TRBD1. Germline assignment: CDR1 DFQATT and CDR2 SNEGSKA (reference sequence). The CDR3 has 13 amino acids. V lost 5 bases to trimming and J lost 5 bases; unmatched junction nucleotides: 9. The CDR3, as DNA: TGCAGTGCTGCCGACAGGGATCCCGACGAGCAGTACTTC. Amino acid sequence: CSAADRDPDEQYF.

The gene calls are TRBV5-1 and TRBJ2-7, with D perhaps matching TRBD1 (6 bases). CDR1 SGHRS and CDR2 YFSETQ come from the germline V gene. This CDR3 has 16 amino acids. V was trimmed by 0 bases and J by 0 bases, leaving 13 bases between them. CDR3 DNA sequence: TGCGCCAGCAGCTTGGCCGGAAGGGGGATCTCCTACGAGCAGTACTTC. Its translation is CASSLAGRGISYEQYF.

The chain carries TRBV12-5 and TRBJ1-1, with D possibly TRBD1 on 6 matching bases. This CDR3 is 16 amino acids long. Trimming took off 4 bases at V and 2 bases at J, with 17 bases between the two ends. The germline CDR1 and CDR2 sequences are LGHNT and FRNRAP. The CDR3 here is CASGSHRGSSNTEAFF. The CDR3 DNA follows: TGTGCTAGTGGTTCGCATAGGGGGTCGTCAAACACTGAAGCTTTCTTT.

The V call is TRBV5-1, the J call TRBJ2-5, with D tentatively TRBD1 (6 bases). The J call may be mistaken, given a closer DNA end match to TRBJ2-7. Germline assignment: CDR1 SGHRS and CDR2 YFSETQ. The length of the CDR3 is 15 residues. Here the CDR3 DNA reads TGCGCCAGCAGCGGGCAGGGGATTTCGGGGAACGAGCAGTACTTC. This translates into CASSGQGISGNEQYF.

The chain has TRBV18 and TRBJ2-6; weak D call: TRBD2 (5 bases). This CDR3 contains 17 residues. Germline V lookup: CDR1 KGHSH, CDR2 LQKENI. The V gene lost 3 bases and the J gene lost 2 bases, with 14 bases spanning the gap. As DNA, the CDR3 is TGTGCCAGCTCACCGTCAGGTGGAGGTGCTGGGGCCAACGTCCTGACTTTC. Residues: CASSPSGGGAGANVLTF.

V and J are TRBV20-1 and TRBJ2-3; tentatively, D is TRBD1 or TRBD2 (5 bases each). Germline assignment: CDR1 DFQATT and CDR2 SNEGSKA (reference sequence). Trimming took 3 bases from V and 6 from J, leaving 16 bases between them. The CDR3 covers 14 residues. CDR3 nucleotide sequence: TGCAGTGCTAGTTCTGGGGGAAACTGGGATACGCAGTATTTT. As protein: CSASSGGNWDTQYF.